Each of the 4 T cell receptor beta chains below was sequenced from the same sample in a study of T-cell reconstitution after alpha-beta-depleted transplantation in children (dated by TCRdb to the mid-2010s). The protocol used for the library was PCR. Sequenced on an Illumina HiSeq 2500. TCR libraries were prepared with molecular barcoding, using unique molecular identifiers to normalize TCRbeta repertoire quantification. TCRdb passed the public sequencing reads through fastp at Q25 and MiXCR, retaining productive beta sequences. Rows with a matching CDR3 protein are joined into one entry that keeps the most common DNA and genes. Here the sample has hundreds of thousands of distinct CDR3 sequences; roughly a tenth occur a single time. Over 6% of the sample belongs to the ten largest clones. According to the study, the label for this sample's treatment or condition signals: allogeneic hematopoietic cell transplantation with graft depleted of TCRalphabeta T cells and CD19 B cells.

Sequenced material: PBMCs, taken before TCRalphabeta/CD19-depleted stem cell transplant. These receptors all come from a boy younger than two with acute myeloid leukemia, due to receive a stem cell transplant.

The table lists this clonotype with many counts. The chain uses TRBV12-3 or TRBV12-4 and TRBJ2-2; the D is unclear. Trimming took 3 bases from V and 7 from J, leaving 21 bases between them. The length of the CDR3 is 17 residues. CDR3 sequence reads: CASSFGPSVGSDGELFF. The CDR3 DNA reads TGTGCCAGCAGTTTCGGGCCGTCGGTTGGAAGTGACGGGGAGCTGTTTTTT.

This clonotype was seen repeatedly, ten times or more. The rearrangement links TRBV11-2 to TRBJ2-3, with D perhaps given as TRBD1 or TRBD2 (5 bases each). V was trimmed by 0 bases and J by 0 bases, leaving 7 bases between them. Looked up from germline, CDR1 is SGHAT and CDR2 is FQNNGV. There are 15 residues in the CDR3. The CDR3 loop reads CASSLDGASTDTQYF. CDR3 DNA: TGTGCCAGCAGCTTAGACGGGGCTAGCACAGATACGCAGTATTTT.

This clonotype was counted many times. This chain uses TRBV5-1 with TRBJ2-7; possibly TRBD1 for D (5 bases). Germline V gene sequence: CDR1 SGHRS, CDR2 YFSETQ. The CDR3 length is 13 residues. The germline V and J ends were trimmed by 4 bases and 2 bases, with 10 bases remaining between them. CDR3 DNA: TGCGCCAGCAGCCCGGACACTCCCTACGAGCAGTACTTC. Its translation is CASSPDTPYEQYF.

This clonotype was found many times. V usage is TRBV13 and J usage is TRBJ2-7, with 8 bases lining up with TRBD2. Germline CDR1 and CDR2: PRHDT and FYEKMQ (reference sequence). The CDR3 consists of 13 residues. V shed 4 bases and J 5 bases; nucleotides not matched to a gene: 4. The CDR3 DNA reads TGTGCCAGCAGCTCGGGGGGGCGTCACGAGCAGTACTTC. It translates to CASSSGGRHEQYF.